The 22 T cell receptor beta chains given below trace back to one sample, sequenced in a study of OX40 agonist ivuxolimab in advanced cancers. The table came from immunoSEQ multiplex PCR; TCRdb's copy has only in-frame clones and leaves some out. The table records 65,000 to 70,000 clones, around 87% of them present only once. Source: CD4+ or CD8+ T cells sorted from blood, taken in a trial of the OX40 agonist ivuxolimab. These receptors originate from an adult with an advanced solid tumor such as melanoma, head and neck, liver or kidney cancer.

The chain combines TRBV11-3 with TRBJ1-1; perhaps TRBD1 as D (5 bases). The CDR3 length is 13 residues. Trimming took off 5 bases at V and 4 bases at J, with 11 bases between the two ends. Germline V gene sequence: CDR1 SGHNT, CDR2 YENEEA. The DNA of the CDR3 is TGTGCCAGCAGCGAAGGGGTCGGCACTGAAGCTTTCTTT. Amino acid sequence: CASSEGVGTEAFF.

The J gene is TRBJ1-2, the V gene TRBV5-6; possibly TRBD1 for D (5 bases). This CDR3 has 15 amino acids. Per germline, CDR1 SGHDT and CDR2 YYEEEE. V was cut by 5 bases and J by 1 base, with 15 bases left in between. The CDR3 loop reads CASSPGGALNYGYTF. CDR3 coding DNA: TGTGCCAGCAGTCCTGGAGGGGCCCTTAACTATGGCTACACCTTC.

The chain links TRBV20-1 to TRBJ2-7, with unresolved D. Germline V lookup: CDR1 DFQATT, CDR2 SNEGSKA (reference sequence). V lost 3 bases to trimming and J lost 5 bases, with 8 bases between them. The CDR3 sequence is 11 residues long. The CDR3 sequence is CSARKTNEQYF. The CDR3, as DNA: TGCAGTGCTAGGAAGACGAACGAGCAGTACTTC.

This chain links TRBV25-1 with TRBJ1-6; tentatively, D is TRBD1 (5 bases). Trimming removed 4 bases at V and 4 bases at J, with 11 bases between. The germline gives CDR1 MGHDK, CDR2 SYGVNS. This CDR3 has 15 residues. The CDR3 protein is CASSGVGGYNSPLHF. The CDR3 region has the DNA TGTGCCAGCAGTGGAGTTGGGGGATATAATTCACCCCTCCACTTT.

The V and J genes are TRBV5-6 and TRBJ2-7; D gene unclear. The germline V gene encodes CDR1 SGHDT and CDR2 YYEEEE. The ends were cut back, 4 bases at V and 3 bases at J, with 8 bases in the middle. The CDR3 is 12 residues long. The CDR3 loop reads CASSRPNYEQYF. The CDR3 nucleotides read TGTGCCAGCAGCCGGCCGAACTACGAGCAGTACTTC.

This chain joins TRBV30 and TRBJ1-6; D gene ambiguous. CDR1 is GTSNPN, CDR2 SVGIG, per germline (reference sequence). V was clipped by 0 bases and J by 10 bases, with 7 bases between them. The CDR3 is made up of 12 amino acids. The CDR3 bases are TGTGCCTGGAGTGTTGCACAATCACCCCTCCACTTT. This sequence encodes CAWSVAQSPLHF.

The chain couples TRBV11-1 to TRBJ2-5; D unresolved. V was cut by 5 bases and J by 5 bases, with 12 bases left in between. The CDR3 is made up of 13 amino acids. Per the germline V gene, CDR1 is SGHAT and CDR2 is FQDESV (reference sequence). CDR3 in DNA: TGTGCCAGCAGCCCAAGCCCCACCGAGACCCAGTACTTC. Protein sequence: CASSPSPTETQYF.

DNA for the CDR3: TGTGCCAGCAGCTCCTTTCGCGGGGGGGCCAGTGAGCAGTTCTTC. Residues: CASSSFRGGASEQFF. The rearrangement uses TRBV13 and TRBJ2-1; 9 bases agree with TRBD2. The CDR3 runs 15 residues. Germline-derived CDR1 and CDR2 are PRHDT and FYEKMQ (reference sequence). J lost 9 bases, V lost 4 bases, and 10 bases had no gene match.

The genes are TRBV19 and TRBJ2-1; a possible D gene is TRBD2 (5 bases). This CDR3 is 15 amino acids long. Looked up from germline, CDR1 is LNHDA and CDR2 is SQIVND (reference sequence). V was shortened by 2 bases and J by 4 bases, with 12 bases between the two germline ends. The CDR3 sequence is CASSINGMRYNEQFF. The CDR3 bases are TGTGCCAGTAGTATAAACGGGATGAGGTACAATGAGCAGTTCTTC.

J is TRBJ2-7 and V is TRBV5-6, with a possible D match to TRBD2 (6 bases). V lost 6 bases and J lost 6, with 19 bases in between. Germline V gene sequence: CDR1 SGHDT, CDR2 YYEEEE. This CDR3 has 14 amino acids. The CDR3 reads CASTQTPSSAEQYF. The CDR3 nucleotides read TGTGCCAGCACCCAAACTCCTTCTAGCGCCGAGCAGTACTTC. The whole variable domain, remainder taken from reference TRBV5-6 and TRBJ2-7, is DAGVTQSPTHLIKTRGQQVTLRCSPKSGHDTVSWYQQALGQGPQFIFQYYEEEERQRGNFPDRFSGHQFPNYSSELNVNALLLGDSALYLCASTQTPSSAEQYFGPGTRLTVT.

The chain has TRBV4-3 and TRBJ2-7; the match to TRBD1 covers 7 bases. The J segment lost 4 bases and the V segment lost 0 bases, leaving 9 bases of the junction unmatched. This CDR3 contains 16 residues. Germline CDR1 is LGHNA and CDR2 is YSLEER. CDR3 nucleotide sequence: TGCGCCAGCAGCCAAGATAGGGGGCAGGGCGTGTACGAGCAGTACTTC. Its protein is CASSQDRGQGVYEQYF.

The chain carries TRBV7-2 and TRBJ2-7; possibly TRBD1 or TRBD2 for D (5 bases each). V dropped 4 bases and J dropped 3 bases, with 10 bases sitting between them. The CDR3 sequence is 13 residues long. Looked up from germline, CDR1 is SGHTA and CDR2 is FQGNSA. The CDR3 spells CASSSRDGYEQYF. The CDR3 region has the DNA TGTGCCAGCAGCTCCCGGGACGGCTACGAGCAGTACTTC.

The chain recombines TRBV5-4 with TRBJ1-6; 7 nucleotides line up with TRBD1. This CDR3 has 15 residues. CDR1 and CDR2 (germline): SGHNT, YYREEE (reference sequence). V trimming: 3 bases; J trimming: 10 bases; junction bases outside the gene matches: 10. DNA of the CDR3: TGTGCCAGCAGCTACCAAGACAGGGAAGGGTCACCCCTCCACTTT. As protein: CASSYQDREGSPLHF.

The chain couples TRBV9 to TRBJ1-6; a possible D gene is TRBD1 (6 bases). Germline CDR1 SGDLS, CDR2 YYNGEE. Trimming shortened V by 5 bases and J by 10 bases, and 13 bases separated the two germline ends. The CDR3 length is 13 residues. CDR3: CASRRGEGSPLHF. As DNA, the CDR3 is TGTGCCAGCAGGAGGGGGGAAGGATCACCCCTCCACTTT.

Here the CDR3 reads CASSRDRLNEKLFF. DNA for the CDR3: TGTGCCAGCAGCCGGGACAGATTAAATGAAAAACTGTTTTTT. The chain links TRBV7-8 to TRBJ1-4, with 7 positions matching TRBD1. The CDR3 totals 14 residues. Germline-derived CDR1 and CDR2 are SGHVS and FQNEAQ. After removal of 5 bases from V and 5 bases from J, the junction contained 5 bases not matched to a gene.

The chain recombines TRBV7-2 with TRBJ2-7, with TRBD1 matching over 7 bases. CDR1 is SGHTA, CDR2 FQGNSA, per germline. The CDR3 sequence is 15 residues long. V shed 5 bases and J 2 bases; nucleotides not matched to a gene: 9. The CDR3: CASSPRGGAAYEQYF. CDR3 coding DNA: TGTGCCAGCAGCCCGCGAGGGGGCGCGGCCTACGAGCAGTACTTC.

DNA for the CDR3: TGTGCCAGCAGCCTAGACAGGGGCGGCAACACCATATATTTT. Translating gives CASSLDRGGNTIYF. The chain carries TRBV5-5 and TRBJ1-3, with TRBD1 matching 8 bases. The CDR3 covers 14 residues. Germline CDR1 is SGHKS and CDR2 is YYEKEE (reference sequence). After removal of 4 bases from V and 7 bases from J, the junction contained 7 bases not matched to a gene.

The V and J genes are TRBV19 and TRBJ1-1, with D hard to call. The CDR3 is made up of 14 amino acids. The germline V gene encodes CDR1 LNHDA and CDR2 SQIVND (reference sequence). Trimming pared 3 bases from V and 8 bases from J, leaving 16 bases between. The CDR3: CASSIKERTIEAFF. The CDR3 DNA sequence: TGTGCCAGTAGTATTAAGGAACGAACTATAGAAGCTTTCTTT. Full variable domain (outside the CDR3, taken from reference TRBV19 and TRBJ1-1): DGGITQSPKYLFRKEGQNVTLSCEQNLNHDAMYWYRQDPGQGLRLIYYSQIVNDFQKGDIAEGYSVSREKKESFPLTVTSAQKNPTAFYLCASSIKERTIEAFFGQGTRLTVV.

The V and J genes are TRBV4-3 and TRBJ2-7; D gene unclear. This CDR3 spans 15 amino acids. V dropped 1 base and J dropped 3 bases, with 13 bases sitting between them. CDR1 and CDR2 from the germline V gene are LGHNA and YSLEER. The CDR3 nucleotides are TGCGCCAGCAGCCAAGTGTTAGGGCAGATCTACGAGCAGTACTTC. Translation: CASSQVLGQIYEQYF.

This clone occurred a few times. This chain links TRBV18 with TRBJ1-3, with D hard to call. The V end lost 4 bases, the J end lost 0 bases, and 4 bases lay between the germline ends. This CDR3 spans 13 amino acids. The germline CDR1 and CDR2 sequences are KGHSH and LQKENI. The DNA of the CDR3 is TGTGCCAGCTCACTTATCTCTGGAAACACCATATATTTT. This codes for CASSLISGNTIYF.

The chain carries TRBV28 and TRBJ1-1; D gene unclear. The V gene's germline CDR1 is MDHEN and CDR2 SYDVKM. This CDR3 spans 14 amino acids. Trimming removed 4 bases from V and 4 bases from J, with 13 bases in between. The DNA for the CDR3 is TGTGCCAGCAGTTCATATGGGCAGTTCACTGAAGCTTTCTTT. Amino acids: CASSSYGQFTEAFF.

This chain uses TRBV7-2 with TRBJ2-2; 7 bases align to TRBD2. With V trimmed by 5 bases and J by 1 base, 4 bases remained unmatched. The germline V gene has CDR1 SGHTA and CDR2 FQGNSA. The CDR3 sequence is 15 residues long. For the CDR3, the DNA is TGTGCCAGCAGCCTCATAGCGGGGAACACCGGGGAGCTGTTTTTT. Translated, it gives CASSLIAGNTGELFF.